This is a list of T cell receptor beta chains from one sample in a study of OX40 agonist ivuxolimab in advanced cancers. Sequencing used immunoSEQ multiplex PCR; TCRdb keeps in-frame clones, though not all of them. The table lists about 26,000 clones, just under 85% of them singletons, with about 30% in the top ten. The source material was CD4+ or CD8+ T cells sorted from blood, sampled in a trial of the OX40 agonist ivuxolimab. The receptor set was obtained from an adult with an advanced solid tumor such as melanoma, head and neck, liver or kidney cancer. Each CDR3 is given with its conserved first and last residue. Each record gives: V gene, clone size, J gene, D gene, CDR3 protein, CDR3 DNA. D genes are given only for firm matches. Only some rows state a clone size, as once, few, many or a class for expanded clones.

TRBV9,once,TRBJ2-5,TRBD2,CASPGTSGGLVPLETQYF,TGTGCCAGCCCCGGGACTAGCGGGGGGTTAGTACCTTTAGAGACCCAGTACTTC
TRBV4-3,-,TRBJ2-1,TRBD1,CASSYRGQSDEQFF,TGCGCCAGCAGCTACAGGGGGCAATCAGATGAGCAGTTCTTC
TRBV9,few,TRBJ1-1,-,CASSAWLNTEAFF,TGTGCCAGCAGCGCTTGGCTGAACACTGAAGCTTTCTTT
TRBV5-4,-,TRBJ2-7,-,CASSLGGPSSYEQYF,TGTGCCAGCAGCTTGGGGGGTCCTAGCTCCTACGAGCAGTACTTC
TRBV5-4,-,TRBJ2-1,TRBD2,CASSPTSGGYNEQFF,TGTGCCAGCAGCCCGACTAGCGGGGGATACAATGAGCAGTTCTTC
TRBV14,-,TRBJ1-6,TRBD1,CASSPSGGSPLHF,TGTGCCAGCAGCCCCTCAGGGGGATCACCCCTCCACTTT
TRBV4-2,-,TRBJ2-3,TRBD2,CASSQDPSGDTQYF,TGTGCCAGCAGCCAAGATCCTAGCGGGGATACGCAGTATTTT
TRBV4-3,-,TRBJ2-3,-,CASSPDLHQEQYF,TGCGCCAGCAGCCCGGACCTTCACCAGGAGCAGTATTTT
TRBV7-2,once,TRBJ2-3,-,CASTPSWDTQYF,TGTGCCAGCACCCCGAGCTGGGATACGCAGTATTTT
TRBV5-1,-,TRBJ2-7,-,CASSLATGLGYEQYF,TGCGCCAGCAGCTTGGCCACGGGGTTGGGTTACGAGCAGTACTTC
TRBV9,-,TRBJ1-5,-,CASLRQRSNQPQHF,TGTGCCAGCCTGCGACAGCGAAGCAATCAGCCCCAGCATTTT
TRBV4-1,few,TRBJ2-7,-,CASSQGGDSSYEQYF,TGCGCCAGCAGCCAAGGAGGGGACTCCTCCTACGAGCAGTACTTC
TRBV11-3,few,TRBJ1-1,-,CASSPLEGLWNTEAFF,TGTGCCAGCAGCCCCCTCGAGGGACTCTGGAACACTGAAGCTTTCTTT
TRBV11-3,-,TRBJ1-1,-,CASSLGVNTEAFF,TGTGCCAGCAGCTTGGGGGTGAACACTGAAGCTTTCTTT
TRBV7-8,once,TRBJ2-7,TRBD2,CATELSGRPPYEQYF,TGTGCCACCGAACTTAGCGGGAGGCCCCCCTACGAGCAGTACTTC
TRBV2,-,TRBJ1-2,-,CASSVTAYTF,TGTGCCAGCAGTGTGACAGCCTACACCTTC
TRBV28,-,TRBJ1-6,-,CASSSLNYNSPLHF,TGTGCCAGCAGTTCTCTCAATTATAATTCACCCCTCCACTTT
TRBV19,once,TRBJ2-1,TRBD1,CATSTGLYNEQFF,TGTGCCACCTCGACAGGGCTTTACAATGAGCAGTTCTTC
TRBV2,-,TRBJ2-1,TRBD2,CASSEVLAGYNEQFF,TGTGCCAGCAGTGAAGTCCTAGCGGGGTACAATGAGCAGTTCTTC
TRBV5-5,few,TRBJ1-1,-,CASSSDLNTEAFF,TGTGCCAGCAGCTCCGATCTGAACACTGAAGCTTTCTTT
TRBV7-9,-,TRBJ1-1,-,CASSYEGNTEAFF,TGTGCCAGCAGCTATGAGGGTAACACTGAAGCTTTCTTT
TRBV7-8,-,TRBJ2-2,-,CASSLQGNTGELFF,TGTGCCAGCAGCTTACAGGGTAACACCGGGGAGCTGTTTTTT
TRBV13,few,TRBJ1-2,-,CASSLRSPNYGYTF,TGTGCCAGCAGCTTAAGGTCCCCTAACTATGGCTACACCTTC
TRBV10-1,-,TRBJ2-3,-,CASSESGDPSSTDTQYF,TGCGCCAGCAGTGAGTCAGGGGACCCCTCTAGCACAGATACGCAGTATTTT
TRBV29-1,-,TRBJ1-2,-,CSVEIRGSGYGYTF,TGCAGCGTTGAGATTCGGGGGTCGGGCTATGGCTACACCTTC
TRBV18,-,TRBJ1-2,TRBD1,CASSTGTGGSSYGYTF,TGTGCCAGCTCAACCGGGACAGGGGGCTCCAGCTATGGCTACACCTTC
TRBV11-2,-,TRBJ2-7,-,CASSPWGYEQYF,TGTGCCAGCAGCCCATGGGGCTACGAGCAGTACTTC
TRBV28,-,TRBJ2-1,TRBD1,CASGDRLGSYNEQFF,TGTGCCAGCGGGGACAGACTGGGGTCCTACAATGAGCAGTTCTTC
TRBV4-3,-,TRBJ2-3,-,CASSQGLVSDTQYF,TGCGCCAGCAGCCAAGGCCTAGTAAGTGATACGCAGTATTTT
TRBV13,few,TRBJ2-7,TRBD1,CASSPPGQNYEQYF,TGTGCCAGCAGCCCACCGGGACAGAACTACGAGCAGTACTTC
TRBV28,-,TRBJ1-5,TRBD1,CASSSRAYHRGLNQPQHF,TGTGCCAGCAGTTCGCGTGCATATCACAGGGGCCTCAATCAGCCCCAGCATTTT
TRBV29-1,-,TRBJ2-1,TRBD2,CSVAGLALNEQFF,TGCAGCGTTGCTGGACTAGCGCTAAATGAGCAGTTCTTC